Shown below are 19 T cell receptor beta chains from a single sample sequenced in a study of blood T cell repertoires in COVID-19. The table came from immunoSEQ multiplex PCR; TCRdb's copy has only in-frame clones and leaves some out. The table has roughly 120,000 clones, over 65% seen once. The sample comprised peripheral blood. The receptors shown here come from a man between 65 and 79 years old with acute or convalescent COVID-19.

This sequence joins TRBV5-4 and TRBJ1-2; D is uncertain. V was clipped by 3 bases and J by 0 bases, with 15 bases between them. CDR1 SGHNT and CDR2 YYREEE come from the germline V gene (reference sequence). The CDR3 extends over 16 amino acids. The CDR3 DNA sequence: TGTGCCAGCAGCTCCTCGACGGGATCAGCTAACTATGGCTACACCTTC. This sequence encodes CASSSSTGSANYGYTF.

The chain links TRBV10-3 to TRBJ1-4, with D possibly being TRBD1 (6 bases). Trimming left V 3 bases short and J 7 bases short, with 12 bases between. CDR3 length: 14 residues. CDR1 is ENHRY, CDR2 SYGVKD, per germline. The CDR3: CAISEGGASEKLFF. The CDR3 nucleotides are TGTGCCATCAGTGAAGGGGGGGCTTCTGAAAAACTGTTTTTT.

V and J are TRBV2 and TRBJ2-1; the match to TRBD2 covers 10 bases. After removal of 2 bases from V and 6 bases from J, the junction contained 1 base not matched to a gene. Germline CDR1 and CDR2: SNHLY and FYNNEI. This CDR3 has 14 amino acids. The CDR3 here is CASSELAGVNEQFF. The CDR3 DNA is TGTGCCAGCAGTGAACTAGCGGGAGTCAATGAGCAGTTCTTC.

This clone was observed a few times. V and J are TRBV11-2 and TRBJ2-3; no reliable D call. Germline assignment: CDR1 SGHAT and CDR2 FQNNGV. The CDR3 has 11 residues. V lost 5 bases to trimming and J lost 7 bases, with 7 bases between them. The CDR3 region has the DNA TGTGCCAGCAGCCCACAAAATACGCAGTATTTT. This codes for CASSPQNTQYF.

This clone was seen more than once but under ten times. The chain has TRBV28 and TRBJ1-2; D may be TRBD1 (5 bases). The germline gives CDR1 MDHEN, CDR2 SYDVKM. The CDR3 runs 13 residues. V gave up 7 bases and J gave up 3 bases, with 12 bases separating them. The CDR3 region has the DNA TGTGCCAGCAACATGGGGGGACACTATGGCTACACCTTC. Its protein is CASNMGGHYGYTF.

V is TRBV6-1 and J is TRBJ1-6; D may be TRBD1 (5 bases). V was clipped by 4 bases and J by 0 bases, with 13 bases between them. This CDR3 spans 17 amino acids. Germline-derived CDR1 and CDR2 are MNHNS and SASEGT. CDR3 sequence reads: CASSGDSRSSYNSPLHF. DNA for the CDR3: TGTGCCAGCAGTGGGGACTCTCGCAGCTCCTATAATTCACCCCTCCACTTT.

V usage is TRBV7-8 and J usage is TRBJ1-6, with unresolved D. V lost 1 base to trimming and J lost 6 bases, with 10 bases between them. Per the germline V gene, CDR1 is SGHVS and CDR2 is FQNEAQ. This CDR3 has 15 residues. CDR3 amino acids: CASSLEFQINSPLHF. The CDR3 DNA sequence: TGTGCCAGCAGCTTAGAGTTTCAGATTAATTCACCCCTCCACTTT.

This clone was seen once. The V and J genes are TRBV3-1 (or the pseudogene TRBV3-2) and TRBJ1-1; D is ambiguous. The length of the CDR3 is 13 residues. Germline CDR1 LGHDT, CDR2 YNNKEL (reference sequence). V dropped 9 bases and J dropped 6 bases, with 17 bases sitting between them. CDR3 bases: TGTGCCAGTCGACCCGGGAGTAGTTCTGAAGCTTTCTTT. Its protein product is CASRPGSSSEAFF.

The rearrangement links TRBV2 to TRBJ1-5; 7 nucleotides agree with TRBD1. Trimming cost V 8 bases and J 7 bases; bases outside gene matches: 14. The CDR3 is 15 amino acids. Germline values: CDR1 SNHLY, CDR2 FYNNEI. The CDR3 reads CASSAGGSRNQPQHF. The CDR3 DNA reads as TGTGCCAGCTCGGCAGGGGGATCGAGAAACCAGCCCCAGCATTTT. The full variable domain, with the rest looked up from reference TRBV2 and TRBJ1-5, is EPEVTQTPSHQVTQMGQEVILRCVPISNHLYFYWYRQILGQKVEFLVSFYNNEISEKSEIFDDQFSVERPDGSNFTLKIRSTKLEDSAMYFCASSAGGSRNQPQHFGDGTRLSIL.

The rearrangement links TRBV27 to TRBJ2-1; TRBD2 matches at 14 bases. CDR3 length: 17 amino acids. Per germline, CDR1 MNHEY and CDR2 SMNVEV (reference sequence). V lost 6 bases, J lost 7 bases, and 11 bases stayed unmatched. Here the CDR3 DNA reads TGTGCCAGCAGCTTAAGACTAGCGGGGGGGCCAGTGAATGAGCAGTTCTTC. Residues: CASSLRLAGGPVNEQFF.

The rearrangement uses TRBV7-8 and TRBJ2-5, with a weak D call TRBD2 (6 bases). Germline V gene lookup returns CDR1 SGHVS and CDR2 FQNEAQ. Trimming took off 7 bases at V and 4 bases at J, with 19 bases between the two ends. This CDR3 spans 15 amino acids. As DNA, the CDR3 is TGTGCCAGCACCCCTCGTCCCTGGGGGGTAGAGACCCAGTACTTC. It is translated as CASTPRPWGVETQYF.

The CDR3 spells CASSQGGTQNTGELFF. The CDR3 DNA reads TGTGCCAGCAGTCAGGGCGGGACCCAAAACACCGGGGAGCTGTTTTTT. The chain is built from TRBV6-6 and TRBJ2-2, with D perhaps matching TRBD2 (6 bases). The CDR3 spans 16 residues. Germline V gene sequence: CDR1 MNHNY, CDR2 SVGAGI (reference sequence). Trimming shortened V by 5 bases and J by 2 bases, and 15 bases separated the two germline ends.

Only a few counts were recorded for this clone. The rearrangement uses TRBV5-4 and TRBJ1-6; TRBD1 aligns across 7 bases. The V gene end was trimmed by 6 bases and the J gene end by 7 bases; junction bases not matched to a gene: 7. CDR3 size: 14 residues. CDR1 is SGHNT and CDR2 is YYREEE in the germline V gene (reference sequence). For the CDR3, the DNA is TGTGCCAGCACGGAGACAGGGTTCAATTCACCCCTCCACTTT. This translates into CASTETGFNSPLHF.

The chain employs TRBV29-1 and TRBJ2-5, with TRBD1 identical over 9 bases. V gave up 5 bases and J gave up 5 bases; unmatched junction bases: 3. The CDR3 is 12 residues long. Germline values: CDR1 SQVTM, CDR2 ANQGSEA. Written as DNA, the CDR3 is TGCAGCGTTCAGGACAGGGGCGAGACCCAGTACTTC. Protein: CSVQDRGETQYF.

The chain employs TRBV2 and TRBJ1-4, with D possibly TRBD1 on 5 matching bases. Germline assignment: CDR1 SNHLY and CDR2 FYNNEI. This CDR3 has 12 amino acids. Trimming removed 7 bases at V and 11 bases at J, with 14 bases between. CDR3 in amino acids: CASTIDSSKLFF. The CDR3 DNA follows: TGTGCCAGCACTATAGACAGCAGTAAACTGTTTTTT.

The chain is built from TRBV25-1 and TRBJ1-6; D may be TRBD1 (5 bases). V lost 3 bases and J lost 2, with 8 bases in between. Germline V gene sequence: CDR1 MGHDK, CDR2 SYGVNS. The CDR3 is 15 amino acids. The CDR3 loop is CASSDGGAYNSPLHF. CDR3 nucleotide sequence: TGTGCCAGCAGTGACGGAGGGGCCTATAATTCACCCCTCCACTTT. Together with reference TRBV25-1 and TRBJ1-6, the CDR3 gives the full variable domain: EADIYQTPRYLVIGTGKKITLECSQTMGHDKMYWYQQDPGMELHLIHYSYGVNSTEKGDLSSESTVSRIRTEHFPLTLESARPSHTSQYLCASSDGGAYNSPLHFGNGTRLTVT.

V and J are TRBV9 and TRBJ1-1; D is possibly TRBD1 (6 bases). V dropped 4 bases and J dropped 3 bases, with 19 bases sitting between them. This CDR3 has 16 amino acids. From germline, CDR1 is SGDLS and CDR2 YYNGEE. The CDR3 here is CASSLTGGGLDTEAFF. The CDR3 nucleotides read TGTGCCAGCAGCCTCACAGGCGGGGGGCTGGACACTGAAGCTTTCTTT.

This clone showed up just once. The chain employs TRBV6-6 and TRBJ1-1; perhaps TRBD1 as D (6 bases). V lost 7 bases and J lost 7, with 19 bases in between. Per the germline V gene, CDR1 is MNHNY and CDR2 is SVGAGI (reference sequence). CDR3 size: 14 residues. In nucleotides, the CDR3 is TGTGCCAGCACTGTCACACAGGGAGCTGGTGAAGCTTTCTTT. The encoded protein is CASTVTQGAGEAFF.

The chain carries TRBV6-2 or TRBV6-3 and TRBJ2-5; 7 positions match TRBD2. Germline V CDR1 and CDR2: MNHEY, SVGEGT. The CDR3 is 17 residues long. J gave up 5 bases and V 2 bases, and 14 bases lay outside the gene matches. The CDR3 loop is CASSYLSGTNHEETQYF. As DNA, the CDR3 is TGTGCCAGCAGTTACCTTTCCGGGACTAACCACGAGGAGACCCAGTACTTC.